The TCR beta chain described here comes from a study of blood T cell repertoires in COVID-19. About the research overall: Samples taken during acute and convalescent COVID-19 were collected in the United States, Italy and Spain.

The V end was cut by 4 bases, the J end by 0 bases, with 10 bases between. The V gene's germline CDR1 is LGHNA and CDR2 YNFKEQ. This CDR3 is built from 15 residues. As originally analysed: Amplifying reference gene primers gave estimates of nucleated cell counts. TCRdb's copy holds only in-frame clones and misses some; the assay was immunoSEQ multiplex PCR. V and J calls and clone size are as listed in that table; D and trimming were resolved from the DNA. The sample shows about 44,000 clones, approximately 88% of them seen only once. The sequenced sample was peripheral blood. The V gene is TRBV4-2, the J gene TRBJ1-5, with D tentatively TRBD1 (5 bases). The sequence was collected from a woman in her 40s with acute or convalescent COVID-19. The chain's CDR3 is CASSLDDSSNQPQHF. Here the CDR3 DNA reads TGTGCCAGCAGCCTAGATGACAGTAGCAATCAGCCCCAGCATTTT.